These 2 T cell receptor beta chains were sequenced from one sample in a study of OX40 agonist ivuxolimab in advanced cancers. Clones were sequenced by immunoSEQ multiplex PCR, and TCRdb holds only the in-frame ones, with some missing. The table lists 20,000 to 25,000 clones, 87% of them singletons. The source material was CD4+ or CD8+ T cells sorted from blood, sampled in a trial of the OX40 agonist ivuxolimab. These TCRs come from an adult with an advanced solid tumor such as melanoma, head and neck, liver or kidney cancer.

This chain uses TRBV5-1 with TRBJ1-4; 8 positions agree with TRBD1. This CDR3 is built from 15 residues. V was clipped by 4 bases and J by 8 bases; unmatched bases: 10. Germline V CDR1 and CDR2: SGHRS, YFSETQ. The CDR3 nucleotides read TGCGCCAGCAGCCCCGGACAGGGCGGACTCGAAAAACTGTTTTTT. Translation gives CASSPGQGGLEKLFF.

This chain connects TRBV27 to TRBJ2-7; tentatively, D is TRBD2 (6 bases). V was clipped by 5 bases and J by 3 bases, with 14 bases between them. The CDR3 totals 14 residues. Germline V gene sequence: CDR1 MNHEY, CDR2 SMNVEV (reference sequence). The CDR3 loop is CASSLEGLIYEQYF. DNA for the CDR3: TGTGCCAGCAGTCTGGAGGGATTGATCTACGAGCAGTACTTC.